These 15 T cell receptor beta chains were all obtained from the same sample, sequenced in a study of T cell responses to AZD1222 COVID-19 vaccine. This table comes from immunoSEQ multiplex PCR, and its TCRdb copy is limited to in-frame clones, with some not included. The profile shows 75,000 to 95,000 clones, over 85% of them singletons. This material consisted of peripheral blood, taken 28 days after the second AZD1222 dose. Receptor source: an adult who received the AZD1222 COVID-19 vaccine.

The CDR3 DNA reads TGTGCCAGCAGCGTAGCGACTAGCGGGGAGACCCAGTACTTC. Amino acids: CASSVATSGETQYF. This chain joins TRBV9 and TRBJ2-5; 10 nucleotides match TRBD2. Germline CDR1 is SGDLS and CDR2 is YYNGEE. V was pared by 0 bases and J by 5 bases, with 1 base of the junction left unmatched. This CDR3 contains 14 residues. The full variable domain, in which reference TRBV9 and TRBJ2-5 provide the parts outside the CDR3, is DSGVTQTPKHLITATGQRVTLRCSPRSGDLSVYWYQQSLDQGLQFLIQYYNGEERAKGNILERFSAQQFPDLHSELNLSSLELGDSALYFCASSVATSGETQYFGPGTRLLVL.

This CDR3 is CASSYSTASTYNEQFF. The CDR3 DNA follows: TGTGCCAGCAGTTACTCGACAGCGAGCACCTACAATGAGCAGTTCTTC. V usage is TRBV6-5 and J usage is TRBJ2-1; possibly TRBD1 for D (5 bases). Trimming stripped 0 bases from V and 2 bases from J, with 11 bases between. CDR3 length equals 16 residues. Per germline, CDR1 MNHEY and CDR2 SVGAGI.

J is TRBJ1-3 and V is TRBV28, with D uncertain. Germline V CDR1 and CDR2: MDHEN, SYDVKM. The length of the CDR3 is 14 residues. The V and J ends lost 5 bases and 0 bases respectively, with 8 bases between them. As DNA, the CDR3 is TGTGCCAGCAGTGACCGCACCTCTGGAAACACCATATATTTT. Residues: CASSDRTSGNTIYF.

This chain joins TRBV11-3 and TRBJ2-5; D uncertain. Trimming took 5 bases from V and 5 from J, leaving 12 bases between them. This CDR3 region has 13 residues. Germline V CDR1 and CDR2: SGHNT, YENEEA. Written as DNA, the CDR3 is TGTGCCAGCAGCACGAACGCTTGGGAGACCCAGTACTTC. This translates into CASSTNAWETQYF. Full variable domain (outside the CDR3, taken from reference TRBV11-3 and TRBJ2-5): EAGVVQSPRYKIIEKKQPVAFWCNPISGHNTLYWYLQNLGQGPELLIRYENEEAVDDSQLPKDRFSAERLKGVDSTLKIQPAELGDSAVYLCASSTNAWETQYFGPGTRLLVL.

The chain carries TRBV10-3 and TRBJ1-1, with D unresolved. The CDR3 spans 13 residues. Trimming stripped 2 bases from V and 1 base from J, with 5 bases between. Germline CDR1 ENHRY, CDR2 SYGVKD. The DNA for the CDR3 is TGTGCCATCAGTGAGAACAGGAACACTGAAGCTTTCTTT. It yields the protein CAISENRNTEAFF.

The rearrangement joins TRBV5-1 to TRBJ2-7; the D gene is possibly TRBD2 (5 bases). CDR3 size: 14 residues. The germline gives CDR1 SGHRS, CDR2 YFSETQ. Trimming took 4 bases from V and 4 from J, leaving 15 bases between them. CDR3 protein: CASSQDSSGYEQYF. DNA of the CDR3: TGCGCCAGCAGCCAGGACTCCAGTGGGTACGAGCAGTACTTC.

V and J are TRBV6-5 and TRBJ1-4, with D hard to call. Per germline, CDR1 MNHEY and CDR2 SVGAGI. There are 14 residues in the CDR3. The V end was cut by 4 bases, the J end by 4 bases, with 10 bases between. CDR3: CASSWGRRNEKLFF. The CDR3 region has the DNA TGTGCCAGCAGTTGGGGAAGACGTAATGAAAAACTGTTTTTT.

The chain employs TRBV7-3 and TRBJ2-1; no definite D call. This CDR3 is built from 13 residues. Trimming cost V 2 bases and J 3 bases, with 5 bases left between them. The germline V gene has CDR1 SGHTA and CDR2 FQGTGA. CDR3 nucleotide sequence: TGTGCCAGCAGCTTAGAAAGCTACAATGAGCAGTTCTTC. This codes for CASSLESYNEQFF.

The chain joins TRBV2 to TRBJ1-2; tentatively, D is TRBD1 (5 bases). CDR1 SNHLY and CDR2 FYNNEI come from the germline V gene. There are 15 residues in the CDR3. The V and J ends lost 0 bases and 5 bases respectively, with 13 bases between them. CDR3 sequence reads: CASSEAPGEGYGYTF. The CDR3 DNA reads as TGTGCCAGCAGTGAAGCTCCGGGGGAGGGTTATGGCTACACCTTC.

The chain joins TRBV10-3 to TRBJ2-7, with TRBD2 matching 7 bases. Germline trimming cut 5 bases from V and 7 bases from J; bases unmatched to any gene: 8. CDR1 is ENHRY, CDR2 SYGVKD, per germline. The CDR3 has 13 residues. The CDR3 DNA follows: TGTGCCATCAGTCAGACTAGCCAGGATGAGCAGTACGTC. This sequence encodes CAISQTSQDEQYV.

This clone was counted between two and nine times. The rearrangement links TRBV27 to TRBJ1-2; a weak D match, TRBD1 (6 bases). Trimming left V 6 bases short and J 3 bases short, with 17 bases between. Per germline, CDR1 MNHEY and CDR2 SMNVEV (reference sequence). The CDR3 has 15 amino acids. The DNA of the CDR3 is TGTGCCAGCAGACATTCGGGGGCTTCGCACTATGGCTACACCTTC. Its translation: CASRHSGASHYGYTF.

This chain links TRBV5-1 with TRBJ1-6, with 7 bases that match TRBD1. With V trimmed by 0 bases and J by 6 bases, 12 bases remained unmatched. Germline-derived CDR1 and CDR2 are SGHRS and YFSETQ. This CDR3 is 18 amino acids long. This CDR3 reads CASSLEADREVINSPLHF. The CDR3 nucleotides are TGCGCCAGCAGCTTGGAAGCCGACAGGGAGGTAATTAATTCACCCCTCCACTTT. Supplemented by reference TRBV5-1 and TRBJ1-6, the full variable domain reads KAGVTQTPRYLIKTRGQQVTLSCSPISGHRSVSWYQQTPGQGLQFLFEYFSETQRNKGNFPGRFSGRQFSNSRSEMNVSTLELGDSALYLCASSLEADREVINSPLHFGNGTRLTVT.

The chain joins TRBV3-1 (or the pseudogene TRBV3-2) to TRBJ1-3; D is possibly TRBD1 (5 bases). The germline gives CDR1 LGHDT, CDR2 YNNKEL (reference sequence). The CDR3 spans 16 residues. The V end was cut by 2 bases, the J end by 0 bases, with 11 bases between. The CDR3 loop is CASSQLGGSSGNTIYF. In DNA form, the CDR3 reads TGTGCCAGCAGCCAATTGGGGGGGAGCTCTGGAAACACCATATATTTT.

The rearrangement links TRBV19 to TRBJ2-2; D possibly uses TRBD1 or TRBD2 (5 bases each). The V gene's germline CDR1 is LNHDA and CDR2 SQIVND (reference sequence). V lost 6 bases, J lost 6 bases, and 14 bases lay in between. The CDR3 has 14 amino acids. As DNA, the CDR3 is TGTGCCAGTAGCCCTGAGGGGTTTTCCGGGGAGCTGTTTTTT. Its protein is CASSPEGFSGELFF.

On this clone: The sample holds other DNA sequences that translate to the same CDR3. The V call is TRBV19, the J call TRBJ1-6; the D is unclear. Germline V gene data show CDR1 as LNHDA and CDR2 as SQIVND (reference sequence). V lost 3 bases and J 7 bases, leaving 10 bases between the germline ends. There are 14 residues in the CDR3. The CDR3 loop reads CASSIGGSNSPLHF. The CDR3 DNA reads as TGTGCCAGTAGTATTGGTGGGTCCAATTCACCCCTCCACTTT.